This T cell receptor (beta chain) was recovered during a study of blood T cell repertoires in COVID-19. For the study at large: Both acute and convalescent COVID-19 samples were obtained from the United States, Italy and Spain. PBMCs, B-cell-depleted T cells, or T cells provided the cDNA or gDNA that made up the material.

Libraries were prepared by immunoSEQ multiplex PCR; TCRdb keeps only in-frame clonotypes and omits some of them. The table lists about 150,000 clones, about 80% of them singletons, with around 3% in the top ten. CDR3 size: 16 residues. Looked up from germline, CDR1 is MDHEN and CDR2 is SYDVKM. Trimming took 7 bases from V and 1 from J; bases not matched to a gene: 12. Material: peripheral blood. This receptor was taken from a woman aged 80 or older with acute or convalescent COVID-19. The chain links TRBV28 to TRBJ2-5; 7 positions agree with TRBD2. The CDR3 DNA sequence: TGTGCCAGCACCTTGGGGGTGGGCGGGGGCCAAGAGACCCAGTACTTC. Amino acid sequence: CASTLGVGGGQETQYF.